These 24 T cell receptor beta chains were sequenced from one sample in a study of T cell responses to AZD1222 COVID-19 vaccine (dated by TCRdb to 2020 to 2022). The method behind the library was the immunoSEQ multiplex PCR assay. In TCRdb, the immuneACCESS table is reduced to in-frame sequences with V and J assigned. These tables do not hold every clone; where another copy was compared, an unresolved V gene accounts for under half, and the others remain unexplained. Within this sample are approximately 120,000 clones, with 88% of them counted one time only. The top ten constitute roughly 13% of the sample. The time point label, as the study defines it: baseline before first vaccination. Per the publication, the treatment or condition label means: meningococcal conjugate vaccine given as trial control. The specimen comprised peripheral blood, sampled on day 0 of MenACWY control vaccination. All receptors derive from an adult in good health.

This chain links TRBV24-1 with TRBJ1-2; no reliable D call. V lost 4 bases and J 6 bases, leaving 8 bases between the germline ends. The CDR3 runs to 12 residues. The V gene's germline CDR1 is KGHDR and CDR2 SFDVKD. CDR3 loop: CATSENRDGYTF. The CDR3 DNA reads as TGTGCCACCAGTGAAAACAGAGATGGCTACACCTTC.

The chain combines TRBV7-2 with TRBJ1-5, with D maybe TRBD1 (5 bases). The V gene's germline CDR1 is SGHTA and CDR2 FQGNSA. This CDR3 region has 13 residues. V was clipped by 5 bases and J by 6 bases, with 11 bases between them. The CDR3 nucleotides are TGTGCCAGCAGCCCATTTGGGGGTCAGCCCCAGCATTTT. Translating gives CASSPFGGQPQHF.

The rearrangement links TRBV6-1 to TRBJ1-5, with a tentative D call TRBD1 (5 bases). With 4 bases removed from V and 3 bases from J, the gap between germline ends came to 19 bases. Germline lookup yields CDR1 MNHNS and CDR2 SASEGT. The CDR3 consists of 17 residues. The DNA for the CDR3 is TGTGCCAGCAGTGGTCCCGGGACCCCATCCCCCAATCAGCCCCAGCATTTT. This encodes CASSGPGTPSPNQPQHF.

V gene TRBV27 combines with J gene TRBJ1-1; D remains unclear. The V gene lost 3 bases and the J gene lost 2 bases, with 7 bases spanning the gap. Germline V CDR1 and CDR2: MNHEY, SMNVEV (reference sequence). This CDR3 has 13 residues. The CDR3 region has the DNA TGTGCCAGCAGTTTCTGGGCTAACACTGAAGCTTTCTTT. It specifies CASSFWANTEAFF.

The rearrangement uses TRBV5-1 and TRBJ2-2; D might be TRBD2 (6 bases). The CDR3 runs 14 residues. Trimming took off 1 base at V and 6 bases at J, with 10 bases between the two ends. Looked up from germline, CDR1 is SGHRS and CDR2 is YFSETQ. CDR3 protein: CASSLFAGPGELFF. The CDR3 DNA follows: TGCGCCAGCAGCTTGTTCGCGGGACCCGGGGAGCTGTTTTTT.

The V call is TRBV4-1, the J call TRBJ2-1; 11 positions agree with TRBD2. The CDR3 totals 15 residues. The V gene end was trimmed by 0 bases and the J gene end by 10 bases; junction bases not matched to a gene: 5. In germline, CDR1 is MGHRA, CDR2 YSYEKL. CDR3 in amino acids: CASSQETSGMEEQFF. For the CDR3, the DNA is TGCGCCAGCAGCCAAGAGACTAGCGGGATGGAGGAGCAGTTCTTC.

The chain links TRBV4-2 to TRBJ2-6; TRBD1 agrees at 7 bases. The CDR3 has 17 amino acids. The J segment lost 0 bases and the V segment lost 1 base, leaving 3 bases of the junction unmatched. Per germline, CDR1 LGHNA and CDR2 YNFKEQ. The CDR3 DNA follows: TGTGCCAGCAGCCAAGGGGACAGCACCTCTGGGGCCAACGTCCTGACTTTC. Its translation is CASSQGDSTSGANVLTF.

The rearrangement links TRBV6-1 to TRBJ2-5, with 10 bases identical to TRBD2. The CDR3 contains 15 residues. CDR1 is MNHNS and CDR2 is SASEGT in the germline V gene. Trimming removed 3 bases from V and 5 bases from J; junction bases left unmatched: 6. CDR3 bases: TGTGCCAGCAGTGAGGCTAGCGGGGGTAGTGAGACCCAGTACTTC. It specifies CASSEASGGSETQYF.

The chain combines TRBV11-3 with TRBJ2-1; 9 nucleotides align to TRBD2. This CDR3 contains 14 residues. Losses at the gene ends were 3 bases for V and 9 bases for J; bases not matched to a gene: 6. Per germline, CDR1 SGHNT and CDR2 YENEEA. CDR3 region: CASSLASGNPEQFF. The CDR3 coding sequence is TGTGCCAGCAGCTTGGCTAGCGGGAATCCTGAGCAGTTCTTC.

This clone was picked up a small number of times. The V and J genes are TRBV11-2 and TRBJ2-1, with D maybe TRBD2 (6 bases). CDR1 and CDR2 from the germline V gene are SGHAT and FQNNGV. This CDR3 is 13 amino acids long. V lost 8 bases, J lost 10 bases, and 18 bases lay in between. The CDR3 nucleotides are TGTGCCAGCTCTATGGGACTCAGCAACGAGCAGTTCTTC. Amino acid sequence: CASSMGLSNEQFF.

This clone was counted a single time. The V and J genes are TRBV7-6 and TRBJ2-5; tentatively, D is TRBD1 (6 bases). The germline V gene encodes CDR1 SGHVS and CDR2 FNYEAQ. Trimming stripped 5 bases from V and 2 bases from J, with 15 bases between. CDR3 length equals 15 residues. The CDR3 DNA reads TGTGCCAGCAGCCCCGCCGGGACAACTCAAGAGACCCAGTACTTC. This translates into CASSPAGTTQETQYF.

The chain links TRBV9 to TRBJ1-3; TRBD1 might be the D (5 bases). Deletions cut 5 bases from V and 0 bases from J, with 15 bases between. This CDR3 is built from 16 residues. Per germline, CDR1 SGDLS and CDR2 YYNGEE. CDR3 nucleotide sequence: TGTGCCAGCAGACGAGGCGGAGGGGACTCTGGAAACACCATATATTTT. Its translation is CASRRGGGDSGNTIYF.

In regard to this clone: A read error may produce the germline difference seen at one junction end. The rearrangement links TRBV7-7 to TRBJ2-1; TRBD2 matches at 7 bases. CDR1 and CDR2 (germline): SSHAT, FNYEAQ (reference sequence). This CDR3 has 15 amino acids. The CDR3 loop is CASSQQPGGLNEQFF. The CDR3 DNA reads TGTGCTAGCAGCCAACAGCCGGGAGGCCTGAATGAGCAGTTCTTC. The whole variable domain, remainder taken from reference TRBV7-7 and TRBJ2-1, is GAGVSQSPRYKVTKRGQDVTLRCDPISSHATLYWYQQALGQGPEFLTYFNYEAQPDKSGLPSDRFSAERPEGSISTLTIQRTEQRDSAMYRCASSQQPGGLNEQFFGPGTRLTVL.

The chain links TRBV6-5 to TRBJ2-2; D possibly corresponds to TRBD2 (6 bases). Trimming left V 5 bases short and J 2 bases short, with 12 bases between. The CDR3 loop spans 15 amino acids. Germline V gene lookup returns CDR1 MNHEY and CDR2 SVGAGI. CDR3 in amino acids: CASSRGTPNTGELFF. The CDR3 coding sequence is TGTGCCAGCAGTCGCGGGACGCCCAACACCGGGGAGCTGTTTTTT.

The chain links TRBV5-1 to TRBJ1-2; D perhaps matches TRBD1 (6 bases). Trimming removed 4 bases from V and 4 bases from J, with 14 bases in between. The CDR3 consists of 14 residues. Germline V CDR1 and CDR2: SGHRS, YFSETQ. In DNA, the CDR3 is TGCGCCAGCAGCGCCGAGGGACAAATCTATGGCTACACCTTC. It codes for CASSAEGQIYGYTF.

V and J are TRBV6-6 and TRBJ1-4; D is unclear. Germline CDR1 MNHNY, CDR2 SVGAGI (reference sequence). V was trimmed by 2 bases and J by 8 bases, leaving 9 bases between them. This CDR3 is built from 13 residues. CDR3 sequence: CASSYGVGEKLFF. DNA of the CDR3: TGTGCCAGCAGTTACGGGGTTGGGGAAAAACTGTTTTTT.

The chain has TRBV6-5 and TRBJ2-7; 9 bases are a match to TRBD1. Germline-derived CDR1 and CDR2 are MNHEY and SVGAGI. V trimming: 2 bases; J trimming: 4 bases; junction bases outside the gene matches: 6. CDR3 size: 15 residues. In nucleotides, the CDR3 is TGTGCCAGCAGTTACGCACAGGGGGCAGCTTACGAGCAGTACTTC. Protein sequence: CASSYAQGAAYEQYF.

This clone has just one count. The CDR3 is CASSSGIPYEQYF. For the CDR3, the DNA is TGTGCCAGCTCGTCAGGGATCCCCTACGAGCAGTACTTC. The V call is TRBV18, the J call TRBJ2-7; maybe TRBD1 (5 bases). CDR3 size: 13 residues. V was clipped by 6 bases and J by 2 bases, with 11 bases between them. The germline V gene encodes CDR1 KGHSH and CDR2 LQKENI.

CDR3 loop: CASSTRHYGYTF. The CDR3 bases are TGTGCCAGTAGTACCAGGCACTATGGCTACACCTTC. V and J are TRBV19 and TRBJ1-2; D not certain. CDR3 length: 12 residues. Germline loops: CDR1 LNHDA, CDR2 SQIVND (reference sequence). Trimming stripped 4 bases from V and 3 bases from J, with 6 bases between.

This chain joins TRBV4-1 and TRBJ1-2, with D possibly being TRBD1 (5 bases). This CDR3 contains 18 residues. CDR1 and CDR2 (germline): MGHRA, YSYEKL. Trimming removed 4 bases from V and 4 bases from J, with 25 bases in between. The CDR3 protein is CASSRRGDRANEIYGYTF. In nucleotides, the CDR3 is TGCGCCAGCAGCCGTCGAGGGGACCGGGCAAACGAAATCTATGGCTACACCTTC.

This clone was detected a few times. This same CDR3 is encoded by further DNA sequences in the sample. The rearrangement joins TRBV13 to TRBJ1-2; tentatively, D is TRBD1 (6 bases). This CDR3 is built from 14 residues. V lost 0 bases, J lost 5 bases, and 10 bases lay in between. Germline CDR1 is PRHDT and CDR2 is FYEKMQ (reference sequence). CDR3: CASSLGTGGYGYTF. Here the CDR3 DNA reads TGTGCCAGCAGCTTAGGGACAGGAGGGTATGGCTACACCTTC.

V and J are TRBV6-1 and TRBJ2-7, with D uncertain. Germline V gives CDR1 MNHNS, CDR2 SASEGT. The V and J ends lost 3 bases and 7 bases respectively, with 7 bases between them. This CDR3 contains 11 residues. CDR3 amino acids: CASSDRPEQYF. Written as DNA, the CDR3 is TGTGCCAGCAGTGACCGTCCAGAGCAGTACTTC.

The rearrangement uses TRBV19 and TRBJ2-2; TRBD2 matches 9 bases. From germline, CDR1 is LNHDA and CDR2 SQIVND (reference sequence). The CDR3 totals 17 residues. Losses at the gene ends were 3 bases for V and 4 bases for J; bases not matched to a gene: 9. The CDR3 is CASSIVRAGGLTGELFF. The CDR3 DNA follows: TGTGCCAGTAGTATCGTCCGGGCGGGAGGGCTCACCGGGGAGCTGTTTTTT.

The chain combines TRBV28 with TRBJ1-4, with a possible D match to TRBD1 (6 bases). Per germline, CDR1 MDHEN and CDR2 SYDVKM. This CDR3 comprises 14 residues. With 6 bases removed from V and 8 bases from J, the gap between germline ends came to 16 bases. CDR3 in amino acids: CASRSGASIEKLFF. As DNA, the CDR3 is TGTGCCAGCAGATCGGGGGCGTCGATAGAAAAACTGTTTTTT.